This T cell receptor (beta chain) was retrieved from a study of breast tumors, draining lymph nodes, adjacent tissues. TCRdb re-analysed the multiplex PCR reads in MiXCR, keeping a single row per CDR3 protein. The data hold around 300,000 distinct CDR3 sequences, with roughly 31% observed a single time. Samples came from axillary lymph nodes draining the breast cancer. V was cut by 6 bases and J by 4 bases, with 18 bases left in between. The length of the CDR3 is 14 residues. From germline, CDR1 is DFQATT and CDR2 SNEGSKA (reference sequence). This clonotype was recorded at least ten times. The TCR comes from a female donor with breast cancer. Some clones in this sample may be carry-over from other donors' samples. The material sequenced was axillary lymph node tissue. The chain combines TRBV20-1 with TRBJ2-5; a possible D gene is TRBD1 (6 bases). CDR3 residues: CSANPSGAGETQYF. CDR3 nucleotides: TGCAGTGCCAACCCTTCAGGGGCTGGAGAGACCCAGTACTTC.